This T cell receptor beta chain stems from a study of regulatory and conventional T cells in RAG deficiency. Blood CD4+ CD25-low CD127-high conventional T cells supplied the genomic DNA template. Sequencing was performed with immunoSEQ multiplex PCR; in TCRdb, only in-frame clones are kept and a portion is missing. The data show some 30,000 clones, around 96% seen once. Study-level findings and limits: RAG-deficient patients showed markedly lower Shannon entropy and higher Simpson indices than control T-cell subsets. Compared with controls, unique Treg TCR beta sequences dropped around 100-fold in Omenn syndrome and CID/AS.

Germline V gives CDR1 SGHRS, CDR2 YFSETQ. The CDR3 has 16 residues. Trimming left V 3 bases short and J 0 bases short, with 15 bases between. This clone was detected only once. Its antigen is unknown. A further study also used this sample, focusing on regulatory T cells. That source notes: The PCR used 52 TRBV and 13 TRBJ primers. In patients, unique TRB V-J pairs were restricted and V/J usage skewed, especially in Tregs.

Sequenced input: CD25- CD4+ T cells sorted from blood. The V gene is TRBV5-1, the J gene TRBJ1-1, with D possibly being TRBD1 (6 bases). This clonotype originated in a human donor in good health. As DNA, the CDR3 is TGCGCCAGCAGCTCCCAATCCCCAGGGGTGAACACTGAAGCTTTCTTT. This translates into CASSSQSPGVNTEAFF. The variable domain in full, completed from reference TRBV5-1 and TRBJ1-1, reads KAGVTQTPRYLIKTRGQQVTLSCSPISGHRSVSWYQQTPGQGLQFLFEYFSETQRNKGNFPGRFSGRQFSNSRSEMNVSTLELGDSALYLCASSSQSPGVNTEAFFGQGTRLTVV.